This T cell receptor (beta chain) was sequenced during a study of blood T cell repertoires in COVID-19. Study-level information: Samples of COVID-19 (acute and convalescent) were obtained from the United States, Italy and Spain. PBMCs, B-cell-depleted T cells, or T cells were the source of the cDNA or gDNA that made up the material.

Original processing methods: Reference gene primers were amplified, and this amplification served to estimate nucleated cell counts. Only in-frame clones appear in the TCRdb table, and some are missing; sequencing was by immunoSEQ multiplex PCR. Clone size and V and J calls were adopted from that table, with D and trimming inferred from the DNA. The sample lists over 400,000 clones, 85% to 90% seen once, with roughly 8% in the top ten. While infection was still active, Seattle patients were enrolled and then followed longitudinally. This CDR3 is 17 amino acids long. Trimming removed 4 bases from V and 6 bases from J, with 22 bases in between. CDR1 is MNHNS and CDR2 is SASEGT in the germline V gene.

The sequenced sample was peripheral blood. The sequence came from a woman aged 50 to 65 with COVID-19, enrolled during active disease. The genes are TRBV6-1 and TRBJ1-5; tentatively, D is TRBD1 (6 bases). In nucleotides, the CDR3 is TGTGCCAGCAGTGGGTGGGGGGGGCTGCCCCCCAGTCAGCCCCAGCATTTT. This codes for CASSGWGGLPPSQPQHF.